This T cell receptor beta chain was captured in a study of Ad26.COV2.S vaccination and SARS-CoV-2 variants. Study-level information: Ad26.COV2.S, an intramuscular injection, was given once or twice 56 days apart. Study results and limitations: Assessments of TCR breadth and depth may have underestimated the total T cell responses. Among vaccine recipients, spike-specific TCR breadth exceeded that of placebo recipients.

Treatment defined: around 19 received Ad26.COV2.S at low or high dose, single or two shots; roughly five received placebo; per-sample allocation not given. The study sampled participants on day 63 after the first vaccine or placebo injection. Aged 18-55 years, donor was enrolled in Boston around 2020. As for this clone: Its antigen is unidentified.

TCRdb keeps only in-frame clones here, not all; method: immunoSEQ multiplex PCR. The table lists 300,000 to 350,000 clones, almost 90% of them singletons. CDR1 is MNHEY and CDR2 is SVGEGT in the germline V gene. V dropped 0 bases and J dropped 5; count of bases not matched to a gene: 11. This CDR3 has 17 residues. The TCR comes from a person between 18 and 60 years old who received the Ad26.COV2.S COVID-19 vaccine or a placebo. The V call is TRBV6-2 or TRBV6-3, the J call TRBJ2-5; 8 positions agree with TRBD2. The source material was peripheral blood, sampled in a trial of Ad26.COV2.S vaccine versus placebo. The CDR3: CASSYSEQTPGGETQYF. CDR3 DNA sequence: TGTGCCAGCAGTTACTCAGAACAGACCCCGGGGGGGGAGACCCAGTACTTC.